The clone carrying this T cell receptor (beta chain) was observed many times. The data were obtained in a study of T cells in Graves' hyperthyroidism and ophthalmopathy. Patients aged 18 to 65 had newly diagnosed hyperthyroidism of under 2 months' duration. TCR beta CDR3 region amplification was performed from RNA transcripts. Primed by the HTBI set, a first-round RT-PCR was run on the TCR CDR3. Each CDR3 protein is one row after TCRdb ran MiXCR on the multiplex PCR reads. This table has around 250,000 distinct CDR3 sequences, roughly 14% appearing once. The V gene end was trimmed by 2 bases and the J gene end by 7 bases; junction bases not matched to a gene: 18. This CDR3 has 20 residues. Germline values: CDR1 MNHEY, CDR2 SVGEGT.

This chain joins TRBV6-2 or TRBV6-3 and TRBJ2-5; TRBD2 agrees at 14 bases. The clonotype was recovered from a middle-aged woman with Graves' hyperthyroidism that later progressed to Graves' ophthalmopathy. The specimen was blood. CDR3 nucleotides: TGTGCCAGCAGTTACCTACCGGGACTAGCGGGAGAGAGCCCCCGGTGGACCCAGTACTTC. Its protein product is CASSYLPGLAGESPRWTQYF.